The rows below give T cell receptor beta chains drawn from one sample of a study of blood T cell repertoires in COVID-19. The repertoire was sequenced with immunoSEQ multiplex PCR; TCRdb's copy has only in-frame clones and lacks some. The sample lists fewer than 300,000 clones, roughly nine tenths occurring once. Sequencing input: peripheral blood. The receptor set was obtained from a woman in her 30s with COVID-19, enrolled during active disease. The CDR3 runs from the conserved cysteine through the conserved F or W. D genes are given only for firm matches. Not all rows give a size; the values are once, few, many and, for expanded clones, a class.

TRBD2	TRBJ2-2	once	TRBV4-2	CASSLGAGGTGELFF	TGTGCCAGCAGCCTTGGCGCGGGGGGTACCGGGGAGCTGTTTTTT
NA	TRBJ1-3	once	TRBV15	CATSRDTGNTIYF	TGTGCCACCAGCAGAGATACTGGAAACACCATATATTTT
NA	TRBJ2-3	NA	TRBV2	CASSVSADTQYF	TGTGCCAGCAGCGTCAGCGCAGATACGCAGTATTTT
TRBD2	TRBJ2-1	NA	TRBV28	CAISQAGTHVNEQFF	TGTGCCATCTCGCAAGCGGGGACTCACGTCAATGAGCAGTTCTTC
NA	TRBJ2-3	NA	TRBV27	CASSLGLDTQYF	TGTGCCAGCAGTTTAGGGCTCGATACGCAGTATTTT
TRBD1	TRBJ1-2	NA	TRBV7-7	CASSSTGTGYGYTF	TGTGCCAGCAGCTCCACAGGGACAGGCTATGGCTACACCTTC
NA	TRBJ1-1	NA	TRBV7-4	CASSADRRNTEAFF	TGTGCCAGCAGCGCGGACAGACGAAACACTGAAGCTTTCTTT
NA	TRBJ2-1	NA	TRBV12-3/TRBV12-4	CASTETANEQFF	TGTGCCAGCACCGAGACAGCGAATGAGCAGTTCTTC
TRBD2	TRBJ2-1	few	TRBV9	CASSGFRGDYNEQFF	TGTGCCAGCAGCGGATTTCGGGGGGACTACAATGAGCAGTTCTTC
NA	TRBJ1-5	NA	TRBV19	CASSIIAGDDSNQPQHF	TGTGCCAGTAGTATAATCGCCGGGGATGATAGCAATCAGCCCCAGCATTTT
TRBD2	TRBJ2-4	NA	TRBV27	CASSLLAGGTELAKNIQYF	TGTGCCAGCAGTTTACTAGCGGGGGGTACTGAACTAGCCAAAAACATTCAGTACTTC
NA	TRBJ2-7	NA	TRBV4-1	CASSQGLGHSYEQYF	TGCGCCAGCAGCCAAGGTCTAGGCCACTCCTACGAGCAGTACTTC
TRBD1	TRBJ1-2	NA	TRBV10-3	CAISWDRGDGYTF	TGTGCCATCAGTTGGGACAGGGGGGATGGCTACACCTTC
TRBD1	TRBJ2-5	NA	TRBV4-1	CASSQGDRGTETQYF	TGCGCCAGCAGCCAAGGGGACAGGGGTACGGAGACCCAGTACTTC
NA	TRBJ2-5	NA	TRBV4-2	CASSLTEGGQETQYF	TGTGCCAGCAGCCTAACTGAGGGGGGGCAAGAGACCCAGTACTTC
NA	TRBJ1-1	NA	TRBV19	CASSISGGIEAFF	TGTGCCAGTAGTATATCTGGGGGGATTGAAGCTTTCTTT
NA	TRBJ1-6	NA	TRBV27	CASSFTGSSPLHF	TGTGCCAGCAGTTTTACAGGGTCTTCACCCCTCCACTTT
NA	TRBJ2-7	NA	TRBV12-5	CASGWAPIQGSDEQYF	TGTGCTAGTGGTTGGGCCCCGATTCAGGGGTCAGACGAGCAGTACTTC
TRBD2	TRBJ2-1	NA	TRBV29-1	CSVDRIAGKEQFF	TGCAGCGTTGATAGGATAGCGGGGAAGGAGCAGTTCTTC
TRBD1	TRBJ1-1	NA	TRBV4-1	CASSHSPRTGAGRGGEAFF	TGCGCCAGCAGCCATTCCCCCCGAACAGGGGCAGGCCGTGGAGGTGAAGCTTTCTTT
NA	TRBJ2-3	NA	TRBV7-8	CASSLEMLRADTQYF	TGTGCCAGCAGCTTAGAAATGCTCCGCGCAGATACGCAGTATTTT
NA	TRBJ2-2	NA	TRBV28	CASGRAAGELFF	TGTGCCAGCGGCAGGGCGGCCGGGGAGCTGTTTTTT
NA	TRBJ2-2	NA	TRBV5-8	CASSVGHIANTGELFF	TGTGCCAGCAGCGTAGGACACATCGCGAACACCGGGGAGCTGTTTTTT
TRBD2	TRBJ2-1	once	TRBV6-5	CASSNLAAGREKQFF	TGTGCCAGCAGTAATCTAGCGGCCGGGCGGGAAAAGCAGTTCTTC
NA	TRBJ2-3	NA	TRBV18	CASSPPMTGTPDTQYF	TGTGCCAGCTCACCACCTATGACAGGGACTCCAGATACGCAGTATTTT
NA	TRBJ1-2	NA	TRBV5-4	CASTAPGLYYGYTF	TGTGCCAGCACTGCTCCGGGACTGTACTATGGCTACACCTTC
NA	TRBJ2-3	few	TRBV10-1	CASSKFAKGSTDTQYF	TGCGCCAGCAGTAAATTCGCGAAGGGGAGCACAGATACGCAGTATTTT
TRBD1	TRBJ2-7	NA	TRBV27	CASSLGTGTVEQYF	TGTGCCAGCAGTTTAGGGACAGGGACCGTCGAGCAGTACTTC
NA	TRBJ2-2	NA	TRBV19	CASTLQGHNTGELFF	TGTGCCAGTACGTTACAGGGACATAACACCGGGGAGCTGTTTTTT
NA	TRBJ1-2	NA	TRBV7-9	CASSRGENGYTF	TGTGCCAGCAGCCGGGGGGAGAATGGCTACACCTTC